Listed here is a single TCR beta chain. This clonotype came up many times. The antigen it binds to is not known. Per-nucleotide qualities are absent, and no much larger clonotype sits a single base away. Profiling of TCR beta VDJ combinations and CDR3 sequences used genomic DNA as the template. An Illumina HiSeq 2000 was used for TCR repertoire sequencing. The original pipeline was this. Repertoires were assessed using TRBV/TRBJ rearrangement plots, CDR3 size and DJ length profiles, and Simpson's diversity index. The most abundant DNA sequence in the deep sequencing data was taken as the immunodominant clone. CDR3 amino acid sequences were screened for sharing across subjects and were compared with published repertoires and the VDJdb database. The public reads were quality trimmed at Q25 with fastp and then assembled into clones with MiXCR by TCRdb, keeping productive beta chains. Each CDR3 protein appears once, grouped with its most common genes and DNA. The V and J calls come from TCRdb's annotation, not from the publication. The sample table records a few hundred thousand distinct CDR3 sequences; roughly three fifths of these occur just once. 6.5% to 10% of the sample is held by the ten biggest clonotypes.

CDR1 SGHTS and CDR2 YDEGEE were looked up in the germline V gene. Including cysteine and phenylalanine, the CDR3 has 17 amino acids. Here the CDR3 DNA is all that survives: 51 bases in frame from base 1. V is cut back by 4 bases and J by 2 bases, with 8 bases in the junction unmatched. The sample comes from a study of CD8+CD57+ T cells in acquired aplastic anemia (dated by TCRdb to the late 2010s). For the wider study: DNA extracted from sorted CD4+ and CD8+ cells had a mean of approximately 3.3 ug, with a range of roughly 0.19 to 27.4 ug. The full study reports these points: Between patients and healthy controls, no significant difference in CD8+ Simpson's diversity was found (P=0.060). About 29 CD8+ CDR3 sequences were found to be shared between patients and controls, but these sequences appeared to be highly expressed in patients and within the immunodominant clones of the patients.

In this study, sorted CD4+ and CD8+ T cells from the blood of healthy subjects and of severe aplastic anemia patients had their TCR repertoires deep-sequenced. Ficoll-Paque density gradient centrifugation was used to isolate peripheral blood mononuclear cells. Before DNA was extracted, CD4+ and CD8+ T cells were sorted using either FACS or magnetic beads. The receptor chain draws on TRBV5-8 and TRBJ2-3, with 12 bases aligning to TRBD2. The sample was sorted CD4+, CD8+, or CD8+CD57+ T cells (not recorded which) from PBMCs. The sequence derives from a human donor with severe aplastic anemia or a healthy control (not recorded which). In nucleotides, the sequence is TGTGCCAGCAGCATCACTAGCGGGGGGCTAGACACAGATACGCAGTATTTT. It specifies CASSITSGGLDTDTQYF.